The following is a TCR beta chain sequence with its context. This CDR3 has 14 residues. Between the trimmed V and J ends, which lost 5 bases and 6 bases, there was a span of 13 bases. CDR1 and CDR2 from the germline V gene are SGHTA and FQGTGA. This sample stems from a study of cytomegalovirus exposure and HLA in healthy donors. Both 60 Vbeta primers and 13 Jbeta primers went into the PCR. Assay used: immunoSEQ multiplex PCR; TCRdb lists only in-frame clones, some missing. The sample records some 90,000 clones, over 65% being singletons. Everyone who donated was a healthy bone marrow donor. This rearrangement joins TRBV7-3 to TRBJ2-2; no firm D call. This receptor was identified in a human donor in good health. Input material: PBMCs. The CDR3 sequence is CASSPQNSPGELFF. CDR3 bases: TGTGCCAGCAGCCCACAGAATAGTCCCGGGGAGCTGTTTTTT.